The clone carrying this T cell receptor (beta chain) is categorized as medium-sized. The sample comes from a study of tumor-infiltrating lymphocytes in oesophageal squamous cell carcinoma. From germline, CDR1 is SGHVS and CDR2 FQNEAQ. CDR3 length: 15 amino acids. The ends were cut back, 1 base at V and 3 bases at J, with 12 bases in the middle. Each CDR3 protein gets one entry after TCRdb re-called the PCR reads with MiXCR. Of just over 15,000 distinct CDR3 sequences listed, approximately 54% are singletons. This rearrangement joins TRBV7-8 to TRBJ1-1; D is unresolved. Sample: esophageal tumor tissue. This sequence originates from a female donor with esophageal squamous cell carcinoma. The CDR3 DNA sequence: TGTGCCAGCAGCTTAGACCGCCGGGCGGACACTGAAGCTTTCTTT. It yields the protein CASSLDRRADTEAFF.